This T cell receptor (beta chain) was recorded in a study of cytomegalovirus exposure and HLA in healthy donors. Both 60 Vbeta primers and 13 Jbeta primers went into the PCR. Clones were read by immunoSEQ multiplex PCR, and TCRdb kept only the in-frame ones, dropping some. The sample consists of 150,000 to 170,000 clones, about 80% of them appearing once. This CDR3 comprises 16 residues. Per the germline V gene, CDR1 is SGHRS and CDR2 is YFSETQ. Trimming pared 6 bases from V and 4 bases from J, leaving 22 bases between. To note about this clone: Its antigen is as yet unknown.

Notes on the study in general: Trimming of TCR beta V- and J-genes showed a link, identified in a later analysis, to a missense DCLRE1C variant.

This chain links TRBV5-1 with TRBJ2-5; maybe TRBD1 (7 bases). Sequencing was carried out using PBMCs. This TCR was sampled from a man aged 30-40 years in good health and CMV-seropositive. The CDR3 loop is CASMFAKAGGGETQYF. The DNA of the CDR3 is TGCGCCAGCATGTTTGCCAAGGCAGGGGGAGGAGAGACCCAGTACTTC.